These T cell receptor beta chains were read from a single sample in a study of T-cell reconstitution after alpha-beta-depleted transplantation in children. TCRdb independently ran MiXCR on the PCR reads; one entry per CDR3 protein. The repertoire includes 500,000 to 650,000 distinct CDR3 sequences, 10% to 12% of them detected once, and around 15% sits in the top ten. The material was PBMCs, mostly from graft donor cells, obtained 180 days after TCRalphabeta/CD19-depleted stem cell transplant. These receptors were taken from a female patient aged 2-15 years who had a stem cell transplant for aplastic anemia, so the T cells may come from the graft donor. CDR3s include the opening cysteine and the closing phenylalanine or tryptophan. D genes are given only for firm matches. For some rows the clone size is stated as once, few or many, or as a class when expanded; others skip it.

CASSAGQPQRETQYF	TGTGCCAGCAGTGCGGGACAGCCCCAGCGAGAGACCCAGTACTTC	TRBD1	TRBV6-1	TRBJ2-5	.
CASSFGPVGYEQYF	TGTGCCAGCAGTTTCGGGCCAGTGGGCTACGAGCAGTACTTC	.	TRBV28	TRBJ2-7	few
CAISERGAGANTEAFF	TGTGCCATCAGTGAGAGGGGGGCAGGGGCGAACACTGAAGCTTTCTTT	.	TRBV10-3	TRBJ1-1	few
CASSLYPGWSSYEQYF	TGTGCCAGCAGCTTATACCCGGGTTGGAGCTCCTACGAGCAGTACTTC	.	TRBV7-9	TRBJ2-7	few
CASTQGSGADNEQFF	TGCGCCAGCACCCAAGGGTCGGGAGCCGACAATGAGCAGTTCTTC	.	TRBV10-1	TRBJ2-1	.
CATSRRARGHNEQFF	TGTGCCACCAGCAGACGTGCAAGGGGCCACAATGAGCAGTTCTTC	.	TRBV15	TRBJ2-1	.
CTSRGLAGGPPGANVLTF	TGTACCAGCAGGGGACTAGCGGGAGGGCCTCCTGGGGCCAACGTCCTGACTTTC	TRBD2	TRBV12-3/TRBV12-4	TRBJ2-6	few
CASSPQGLHGYTF	TGTGCCAGCAGCCCACAGGGCCTCCATGGCTACACCTTC	.	TRBV28	TRBJ1-2	many
CASSSRTSGNEQFF	TGTGCCAGCTCAAGTCGCACTAGCGGAAATGAGCAGTTCTTC	TRBD2	TRBV18	TRBJ2-1	many
CASSPPGLPGETQYF	TGTGCCAGCAGCCCGCCCGGACTGCCCGGAGAGACCCAGTACTTC	.	TRBV7-2	TRBJ2-5	once
CTPGITDQKGRDTQYF	TGCACTCCAGGGATAACAGATCAGAAGGGAAGAGATACGCAGTATTTT	.	TRBV20-1	TRBJ2-3	.
CSASHGIYEQYF	TGCAGTGCTAGTCACGGAATCTACGAGCAGTACTTC	.	TRBV20-1	TRBJ2-7	many
CASSLLVTNNEQFF	TGTGCCAGCAGTTTATTGGTAACTAACAATGAGCAGTTCTTC	.	TRBV27	TRBJ2-1	.
CASSLVRGRAILRSVRTEAFF	TGTGCCAGCAGTTTGGTTCGGGGTAGGGCCATATTACGGTCGGTGAGAACTGAAGCTTTCTTT	.	TRBV28	TRBJ1-1	few
CASSLSTGSAGDTQYF	TGCGCCAGCAGCTTGTCAACGGGGTCCGCGGGGGATACGCAGTATTTT	.	TRBV5-1	TRBJ2-3	.
CASSSRGGQVGSQYF	TGTGCCAGCAGCTCCCGAGGGGGCCAGGTTGGCTCCCAGTACTTC	TRBD1	TRBV13	TRBJ2-5	few
CSALRLAGGPTYNEQFF	TGCAGTGCTCTGAGACTAGCGGGAGGCCCTACCTACAATGAGCAGTTCTTC	TRBD2	TRBV20-1	TRBJ2-1	.
CASSAGLAGGPNTQYF	TGTGCCAGCAGCGCCGGACTAGCGGGAGGGCCGAATACGCAGTATTTT	TRBD2	TRBV5-6	TRBJ2-3	.
CASMITRGHADTQYF	TGTGCCAGCATGATCACAAGGGGGCACGCAGATACGCAGTATTTT	TRBD1	TRBV7-9	TRBJ2-3	few
CASRREVSYNEQFF	TGTGCCAGCAGGAGGGAGGTCTCCTACAATGAGCAGTTCTTC	.	TRBV7-2	TRBJ2-1	.